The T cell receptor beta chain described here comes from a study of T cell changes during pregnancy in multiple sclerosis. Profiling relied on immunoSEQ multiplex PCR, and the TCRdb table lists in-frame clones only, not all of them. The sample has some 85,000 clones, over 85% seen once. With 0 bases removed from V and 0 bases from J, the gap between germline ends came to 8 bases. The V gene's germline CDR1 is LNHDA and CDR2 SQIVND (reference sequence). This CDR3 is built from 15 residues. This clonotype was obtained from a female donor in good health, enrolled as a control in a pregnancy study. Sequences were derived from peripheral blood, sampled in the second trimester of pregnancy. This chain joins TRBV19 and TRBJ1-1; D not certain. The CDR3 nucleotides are TGTGCCAGTAGTATAGATCGCAGTATGAACACTGAAGCTTTCTTT. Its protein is CASSIDRSMNTEAFF. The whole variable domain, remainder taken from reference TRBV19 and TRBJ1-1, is DGGITQSPKYLFRKEGQNVTLSCEQNLNHDAMYWYRQDPGQGLRLIYYSQIVNDFQKGDIAEGYSVSREKKESFPLTVTSAQKNPTAFYLCASSIDRSMNTEAFFGQGTRLTVV.